This T cell receptor beta chain was captured in a study of CD4 T cells in relation to SARS-CoV-2 and coronaviruses (dated by TCRdb to the early 2020s). The study in broad terms: The ViraFEST assay cultured PBMCs with antigen for 10 days, then sequenced TCR beta CDR3s to find antigen-specific clonal expansions. An HIV-1 Nef peptide pool or a culture without peptide was used as the negative reference condition. Using patient-derived lymphoblastoid cell lines, the shared crossreactive spike epitopes were mapped to their HLA restriction. Memory CD4+ T cell crossreactivity between SARS-CoV-2 and common cold coronavirus spike proteins was assessed at the TCR clonotype level in the study. Samples from three pre-COVID donors and the naive versus memory experiments were sequenced with the Adaptive Biotechnologies TCR-sequencing kit; other data were Illumina-based. A different TCR-beta assay, based on Illumina, was used to sequence expansion assays from other donors in the study.

Libraries were prepared through the immunoSEQ multiplex PCR assay. Per the authors' processing: Preprocessing removed nonproductive sequences and CDR3s not starting with C, not ending with F or W, or shorter than 7 amino acids. The MANAFEST web app identified antigen-specific clonotypes based on expansion compared with the reference and other culture wells. A clone was considered positive if the clone showed significant expansion compared with the reference culture in 2 of 3 replicate wells at an FDR below 0.05. A further requirement for positive clones was significant expansion compared with all other tandem wells, along with an odds ratio above 5. Pairwise Levenshtein distance, computed with the stringdist R package after three terminal residues were trimmed from each end, was used as the measure of CDR3 homology. TCRdb re-hosts the immuneACCESS table, in-frame sequences only. Its copies lack some clones; in the studies checked, an unresolved V gene accounts for under half of them, and the cause for the rest is not known. The V and J calls and the clone size are those of that table, but D and trimming were determined from the DNA. Within this sample are 20,000 or so clones, with around 75% of them counted one time only. The ten largest clones take up about 12% of the sample.

Inclusive of the bounding cysteine and phenylalanine, the CDR3 is 13 residues long. The entry retains the CDR3 DNA only, 39 bases that are in frame from base 1. Relative to germline, V is missing 6 bases and J is missing 4 bases, with 4 bases of the junction outside any gene match. The CDR1 and CDR2 encoded by the germline V gene are MGHDK and SYGVNS. CD4+ T cells from unexposed donors were collected before the COVID-19 pandemic (2011-2018). Following 10 days of culture, the EasySep CD4+ T cell isolation kit was used to isolate CD4+ T cells. As far as cell numbers permitted, CD4+ T cells from unexposed donors were tested for reactivity against SARS-CoV-2 S and N as well as four spike pools from common cold coronaviruses. PBMCs were cultured at under 2.5 million per well in IMDM supplemented with 5% human AB serum and 9 to 10 IU/ml IL-2. Half of the culture medium was replaced with fresh IL-2-containing medium on days 3 and 7. In general, triplicate replicate wells were used for every peptide culture condition. Leukapheresis product for the unexposed donors was purchased commercially. Ficoll-Paque PLUS gradient centrifugation was used to isolate PBMCs from leukapheresis product or whole blood. PBMCs were either cryopreserved at -140 degrees C or used fresh in the expansion assay. The QIAamp Micro DNA Kit was used to extract genomic DNA from the CD4+ T cells.

This clone came up a few times. The antigen it recognizes is unknown. Base qualities are not at hand, and no much larger clone is one base apart. The study at large found these results: Small numbers of patients and of tested TCRs limited the study. Compared with monoreactive clones, crossreactive clones had significantly weaker SARS-CoV-2-driven expansion, a result consistent with antigenic imprinting. Since the crossreactivity analysis centred on spike protein, crossreactivity against other viral proteins was not assessed. Memory CD4+ clonotypes crossrecognizing SARS-CoV-2 and at least one common cold coronavirus spike were found in about 61% of donors. No donor contributed both pre-pandemic and post-infection samples, which limited tracing the source of pre-existing responses.

The sample consisted of CD4+ T cells from PBMCs, cultured in vitro. The TCR comes from a human donor in good health. The rearranged segments are TRBV25-1 and TRBJ2-7, and 9 junction bases match TRBD1. This receptor has the CDR3 CASSGTGFYEQYF. At the DNA level, the sequence is TGTGCCAGCAGCGGGACAGGGTTTTACGAGCAGTACTTC.